The 31 T cell receptor beta chains reported below all come from one sample, sequenced in a study of CD8+ T cells in alopecia areata. Sequencing relied on a cDNA template that was reverse transcribed from extracted RNA. The protocol was immunoSEQ multiplex PCR, while the TCRdb copy is restricted to in-frame clones and leaves out a portion. The profile shows approximately 210,000 clones, roughly three fifths of them singletons. The treatment here: oral pan-JAK inhibitor, 5-10 mg twice daily. The material was CD4+ T cells sorted from blood, obtained at week 4, from a patient treated with tofacitinib. Source of these receptors: a human donor with alopecia areata.

Here the CDR3 reads CASGSIGWSEKLFF. The CDR3 region has the DNA TGTGCCAGCGGTAGCATCGGGTGGAGTGAAAAACTGTTTTTT. The chain employs TRBV27 and TRBJ1-4; D gene ambiguous. Looked up from germline, CDR1 is MNHEY and CDR2 is SMNVEV (reference sequence). The CDR3 is 14 amino acids. Trimming cost V 8 bases and J 7 bases, with 17 bases left between them.

The chain employs TRBV30 and TRBJ1-1; 9 bases are a match to TRBD1. The CDR3 consists of 16 residues. V was pared by 1 base and J by 1 base, with 7 bases of the junction left unmatched. Germline values: CDR1 GTSNPN, CDR2 SVGIG (reference sequence). The chain's CDR3 is CAWSGFTGQGNTEAFF. The CDR3 DNA reads TGTGCCTGGAGTGGTTTTACGGGACAGGGGAACACTGAAGCTTTCTTT.

This chain joins TRBV2 and TRBJ2-6, with a weak D call TRBD2 (6 bases). Germline CDR1 reads SNHLY; CDR2 reads FYNNEI. The CDR3 extends over 14 amino acids. V lost 6 bases and J lost 3, with 9 bases in between. The CDR3 DNA follows: TGTGCCAGCAGGGGGACTTATGGGGCCAACGTCCTGACTTTC. This gives the protein CASRGTYGANVLTF. The complete variable domain, with remaining parts taken from reference TRBV2 and TRBJ2-6, reads EPEVTQTPSHQVTQMGQEVILRCVPISNHLYFYWYRQILGQKVEFLVSFYNNEISEKSEIFDDQFSVERPDGSNFTLKIRSTKLEDSAMYFCASRGTYGANVLTFGAGSRLTVL.

This chain uses TRBV29-1 with TRBJ2-4, with 8 bases matching TRBD1. Trimming removed 2 bases from V and 0 bases from J; junction bases left unmatched: 9. CDR3 length equals 17 residues. From germline, CDR1 is SQVTM and CDR2 ANQGSEA. The CDR3 DNA is TGCAGCGTTGAATTGGCGGCAGGGGGCTTAGCCAAAAACATTCAGTACTTC. This codes for CSVELAAGGLAKNIQYF.

The chain couples TRBV27 to TRBJ2-2, with 7 bases fitting TRBD1. V shed 1 base, J shed 2 bases, and the junction held 4 bases outside the gene matches. CDR1 is MNHEY, CDR2 SMNVEV, per germline (reference sequence). The CDR3 is made up of 16 amino acids. DNA of the CDR3: TGTGCCAGCAGTTTATTTAGACAGGGTAACACCGGGGAGCTGTTTTTT. This translates into CASSLFRQGNTGELFF.

This clone appeared once. The V call is TRBV7-2, the J call TRBJ2-3, with TRBD2 identical over 7 bases. V lost 4 bases to trimming and J lost 1 base; unmatched junction nucleotides: 8. Germline CDR1 is SGHTA and CDR2 is FQGNSA. The CDR3 runs to 16 residues. CDR3 residues: CASSSDVAGGTDTQYF. DNA of the CDR3: TGTGCCAGCAGCTCGGACGTTGCGGGGGGCACAGATACGCAGTATTTT.

The chain recombines TRBV7-2 with TRBJ2-7; TRBD2 matches at 13 bases. The junction had 7 bases not matched to a gene; V was cut back by 5 bases and J by 6 bases. This CDR3 comprises 15 residues. Per the germline V gene, CDR1 is SGHTA and CDR2 is FQGNSA. CDR3 sequence (DNA): TGTGCCAGCAGCCCACGGACTAGCGGGGGCTTCGAGCAGTACTTC. Its protein is CASSPRTSGGFEQYF.

V and J are TRBV27 and TRBJ2-3; D unresolved. This CDR3 spans 17 amino acids. Trimming removed 8 bases at V and 0 bases at J, with 21 bases between. Germline V gene data show CDR1 as MNHEY and CDR2 as SMNVEV (reference sequence). CDR3 in amino acids: CASQLRRLFTSTDTQYF. DNA for the CDR3: TGTGCCAGCCAGCTCCGACGTTTATTCACTAGCACAGATACGCAGTATTTT.

Details on this clone: This CDR3 is also generated by other DNA sequences in the sample. The chain combines TRBV30 with TRBJ1-5; D call uncertain. The CDR3 extends over 11 amino acids. Trimming removed 0 bases at V and 7 bases at J, with 4 bases between. Germline loops: CDR1 GTSNPN, CDR2 SVGIG (reference sequence). The CDR3 reads CAWSVGQPQHF. The DNA of the CDR3 is TGTGCCTGGAGTGTCGGACAGCCCCAGCATTTT.

The chain has TRBV7-9 and TRBJ1-2; TRBD1 matches 11 bases. Germline V gives CDR1 SEHNR, CDR2 FQNEAQ (reference sequence). The CDR3 totals 14 residues. Trimming cost V 3 bases and J 7 bases; bases outside gene matches: 4. This CDR3 is CASSFAGQGAGYTF. The CDR3 DNA follows: TGTGCCAGCAGCTTCGCCGGACAGGGGGCTGGCTACACCTTC.

J is TRBJ2-5 and V is TRBV5-1, with D uncertain. Germline-derived CDR1 and CDR2 are SGHRS and YFSETQ. This CDR3 spans 11 amino acids. V shed 4 bases and J shed 0 bases, with 1 base lying between them. CDR3 nucleotide sequence: TGCGCCAGCAGCAACCAAGAGACCCAGTACTTC. This sequence encodes CASSNQETQYF.

The chain uses TRBV7-2 and TRBJ2-2, with D perhaps TRBD2 (6 bases). Germline CDR1 reads SGHTA; CDR2 reads FQGNSA. The CDR3 has 16 amino acids. V was clipped by 1 base and J by 2 bases, with 11 bases between them. The CDR3 region has the DNA TGTGCCAGCAGCTTAGTGGGCGGGGTTAACACCGGGGAGCTGTTTTTT. Translating gives CASSLVGGVNTGELFF.

The genes are TRBV4-1 and TRBJ2-5; 7 bases fit TRBD2. The junction had 4 bases not matched to a gene; V was cut back by 0 bases and J by 6 bases. CDR1 is MGHRA and CDR2 is YSYEKL in the germline V gene. The CDR3 has 14 amino acids. The CDR3 coding sequence is TGCGCCAGCAGCCAAGACCCGGGGGGACAGACCCAGTACTTC. Translated: CASSQDPGGQTQYF.

The chain joins TRBV6-1 to TRBJ2-4; D ambiguous. Per the germline V gene, CDR1 is MNHNS and CDR2 is SASEGT. This CDR3 has 15 residues. With 7 bases removed from V and 1 base from J, the gap between germline ends came to 14 bases. The CDR3 here is CASNSGRMAKNIQYF. In DNA form, the CDR3 reads TGTGCCAGCAATTCAGGCCGTATGGCCAAAAACATTCAGTACTTC.

The chain has TRBV29-1 and TRBJ2-5, with D tentatively TRBD1 or TRBD2 (5 bases each). Germline lookup yields CDR1 SQVTM and CDR2 ANQGSEA. CDR3 length: 13 amino acids. The V and J ends lost 5 bases and 2 bases respectively, with 12 bases between them. CDR3 in amino acids: CSVRGRFQETQYF. The CDR3 DNA reads as TGCAGCGTTCGGGGACGCTTTCAAGAGACCCAGTACTTC.

The V call is TRBV4-1, the J call TRBJ1-1; possibly TRBD1 for D (5 bases). The length of the CDR3 is 14 residues. The V and J ends lost 3 bases and 5 bases respectively, with 13 bases between them. Looked up from germline, CDR1 is MGHRA and CDR2 is YSYEKL. CDR3 nucleotide sequence: TGCGCCAGCAGCCATGGGATGGGGCCAACTGAAGCTTTCTTT. It codes for CASSHGMGPTEAFF.

This clone was seen more than once but under ten times. This chain connects TRBV19 to TRBJ1-1, with 8 bases fitting TRBD1. The V gene's germline CDR1 is LNHDA and CDR2 SQIVND (reference sequence). The CDR3 length is 12 residues. Trimming cost V 9 bases and J 10 bases; bases outside gene matches: 10. CDR3 amino acids: CASLTLTGGAFF. The CDR3 DNA sequence: TGTGCCAGCCTTACTTTAACAGGGGGAGCTTTCTTT.

The V call is TRBV6-6, the J call TRBJ1-1; 7 bases are a match to TRBD1. Germline CDR1 MNHNY, CDR2 SVGAGI (reference sequence). The CDR3 length is 12 residues. With V trimmed by 5 bases and J by 8 bases, 5 bases remained unmatched. Here the CDR3 reads CASSPRQGEAFF. The CDR3, as DNA: TGTGCCAGCAGTCCACGACAGGGAGAAGCTTTCTTT.

There are a few counts of this clone. This chain connects TRBV18 to TRBJ1-1; weak D call: TRBD1 (5 bases). V lost 6 bases to trimming and J lost 13 bases, with 21 bases between them. Germline CDR1 KGHSH, CDR2 LQKENI. The CDR3 has 13 residues. The CDR3 here is CASSRDAGLVDFF. The CDR3 nucleotides read TGTGCCAGCTCTCGGGACGCGGGGTTGGTGGATTTCTTT.

This clone was picked up a small number of times. The rearrangement uses TRBV7-2 and TRBJ2-1, with TRBD2 matching 11 bases. CDR1 and CDR2 from the germline V gene are SGHTA and FQGNSA. After removal of 1 base from V and 9 bases from J, the junction contained 11 bases not matched to a gene. The CDR3 is made up of 17 amino acids. CDR3 nucleotides: TGTGCCAGCAGCTTAGGAGGGGGGACTAGCGGTCCCGGTGAGCAGTTCTTC. This encodes CASSLGGGTSGPGEQFF. The variable domain in full, completed from reference TRBV7-2 and TRBJ2-1, reads GAGVSQSPSNKVTEKGKDVELRCDPISGHTALYWYRQSLGQGLEFLIYFQGNSAPDKSGLPSDRFSAERTGGSVSTLTIQRTQQEDSAVYLCASSLGGGTSGPGEQFFGPGTRLTVL.

This clone turned up a few times. V and J are TRBV7-2 and TRBJ2-7; D perhaps matches TRBD1 (6 bases). The CDR3 length is 14 residues. Germline V lookup: CDR1 SGHTA, CDR2 FQGNSA. Trimming cost V 5 bases and J 1 base, with 12 bases left between them. CDR3 coding DNA: TGTGCCAGCAGCCCAGGGGTTGAGTCCTACGAGCAGTACTTC. Translated, it gives CASSPGVESYEQYF.

This clone has more than one count but fewer than ten. The genes are TRBV7-2 and TRBJ1-2; possibly TRBD1 for D (5 bases). V gave up 7 bases and J gave up 4 bases, with 16 bases separating them. This CDR3 has 14 residues. CDR1 is SGHTA and CDR2 is FQGNSA in the germline V gene. CDR3 in DNA: TGTGCCAGCACTATAAGGGGTTCTGGCTATGGCTACACCTTC. Amino acid sequence: CASTIRGSGYGYTF.

The chain carries TRBV25-1 and TRBJ2-3; D remains ambiguous. This CDR3 spans 15 amino acids. The germline V and J ends were trimmed by 1 base and 9 bases, with 17 bases remaining between them. CDR1 MGHDK and CDR2 SYGVNS come from the germline V gene. The CDR3 loop is CASSEFGPAMITQYF. The DNA of the CDR3 is TGTGCCAGCAGTGAATTTGGCCCAGCGATGATCACGCAGTATTTT. Together with reference TRBV25-1 and TRBJ2-3, the CDR3 gives the full variable domain: EADIYQTPRYLVIGTGKKITLECSQTMGHDKMYWYQQDPGMELHLIHYSYGVNSTEKGDLSSESTVSRIRTEHFPLTLESARPSHTSQYLCASSEFGPAMITQYFGPGTRLTVL.

V usage is TRBV5-1 and J usage is TRBJ2-3, with 9 bases identical to TRBD1. Trimming cost V 5 bases and J 0 bases; bases outside gene matches: 7. Germline values: CDR1 SGHRS, CDR2 YFSETQ. This CDR3 comprises 16 residues. CDR3 sequence: CASRSTGTGSTDTQYF. Here the CDR3 DNA reads TGCGCCAGCAGAAGTACCGGGACAGGGAGCACAGATACGCAGTATTTT.

The CDR3 DNA reads TGTGCCAGCAGCTCAGGGGTCACAGATACGCAGTATTTT. It is translated as CASSSGVTDTQYF. This chain connects TRBV11-2 to TRBJ2-3, with a weak D call TRBD1 (6 bases). Trimming pared 4 bases from V and 2 bases from J, leaving 7 bases between. The CDR3 is 13 residues long. The germline V gene encodes CDR1 SGHAT and CDR2 FQNNGV.

The chain uses TRBV11-2 and TRBJ1-2, with 7 positions matching TRBD1. The CDR3 consists of 15 residues. Germline CDR1 reads SGHAT; CDR2 reads FQNNGV. V was pared by 3 bases and J by 4 bases, with 8 bases of the junction left unmatched. Written as DNA, the CDR3 is TGTGCCAGCAGCTTGGAGGGGGCTTCTTTCTATGGCTACACCTTC. The encoded protein is CASSLEGASFYGYTF.

CDR3 bases: TGTGCCATCAGAGGAGGCGAGACCCAGTACTTC. It is translated as CAIRGGETQYF. The chain employs TRBV10-3 and TRBJ2-5; D might be TRBD2 (5 bases). Germline CDR1 and CDR2: ENHRY and SYGVKD. V lost 6 bases to trimming and J lost 5 bases, with 7 bases between them. This CDR3 contains 11 residues.

This sequence joins TRBV4-3 and TRBJ1-6, with D tentatively TRBD1 (5 bases). Trimming shortened V by 0 bases and J by 8 bases, and 11 bases separated the two germline ends. This CDR3 has 15 residues. Germline V gene sequence: CDR1 LGHNA, CDR2 YSLEER. CDR3 nucleotides: TGCGCCAGCAGCCAAGAAAGGGGCACTTATTCACCCCTCCACTTT. Translation gives CASSQERGTYSPLHF.

This clone occurred once. The V and J genes are TRBV25-1 and TRBJ1-5; D not resolved. The V end was cut by 3 bases, the J end by 5 bases, with 14 bases between. Germline V gene sequence: CDR1 MGHDK, CDR2 SYGVNS. This CDR3 contains 15 residues. The CDR3 DNA follows: TGTGCCAGCAGTGACAGCCTTTGGGCATATCAGCCCCAGCATTTT. Protein: CASSDSLWAYQPQHF.

In this sample, this clone turned up once. The chain recombines TRBV5-1 with TRBJ2-1; possibly TRBD1 for D (6 bases). V lost 3 bases and J lost 0, with 10 bases in between. The CDR3 is made up of 15 amino acids. Germline V CDR1 and CDR2: SGHRS, YFSETQ. The CDR3 DNA sequence: TGCGCCAGCAGCTCGGACAGTAGCTCCTACAATGAGCAGTTCTTC. Its protein product is CASSSDSSSYNEQFF.

The chain couples TRBV29-1 to TRBJ2-5; no clear D. V dropped 4 bases and J dropped 2 bases, with 5 bases sitting between them. Germline assignment: CDR1 SQVTM and CDR2 ANQGSEA. The CDR3 consists of 11 residues. The CDR3: CSVVDQETQYF. The CDR3 nucleotides read TGCAGCGTTGTGGATCAAGAGACCCAGTACTTC. Combining the CDR3 with reference TRBV29-1 and TRBJ2-5 gives the whole variable domain SAVISQKPSRDICQRGTSLTIQCQVDSQVTMMFWYRQQPGQSLTLIATANQGSEATYESGFVIDKFPISRPNLTFSTLTVSNMSPEDSSIYLCSVVDQETQYFGPGTRLLVL.